The 28 T cell receptor beta chains below were found in one sample sequenced in a study of beta chain features in type 1 diabetes. Study results and caveats: Shortening that was moderate but significant affected the TCRB CDR3s of Type 1 diabetes patients in all four CD4+ subsets.

Expressed TCRB transcripts were sequenced, since all the RNA that had been isolated was reverse transcribed. Assay: immunoSEQ multiplex PCR; the TCRdb copy retains only in-frame clones and omits some. The sample carries about 150,000 clones, about a tenth recorded once. Which antigens these TCRs recognize remains unknown. The specimen sequenced was central memory CD4+ T cells from blood. The source of these receptors is a man aged 25-40 years with type 1 diabetes.

This clone turned up a few times. The chain uses TRBV5-6 and TRBJ2-7; D is ambiguous. Germline loops: CDR1 SGHDT, CDR2 YYEEEE. V lost 0 bases to trimming and J lost 2 bases, with 9 bases between them. The CDR3 is 14 amino acids. The CDR3 loop reads CASSLVGTTYEQYF. For the CDR3, the DNA is TGTGCCAGCAGCTTGGTCGGAACTACCTACGAGCAGTACTTC.

This clone was recorded a few times. The V call is TRBV7-3, the J call TRBJ2-3, with 10 bases matching TRBD2. This CDR3 is 13 amino acids long. V trimming: 4 bases; J trimming: 6 bases; junction bases outside the gene matches: 1. Germline V gives CDR1 SGHTA, CDR2 FQGTGA. CDR3 loop: CASSSTSGDTQYF. The CDR3 region has the DNA TGTGCCAGCAGCTCGACTAGCGGGGATACGCAGTATTTT.

This clone was counted between two and nine times. V and J are TRBV4-2 and TRBJ2-5; D is possibly TRBD2 (5 bases). The germline V and J ends were trimmed by 4 bases and 5 bases, with 14 bases remaining between them. CDR3 length equals 14 residues. Germline V gene lookup returns CDR1 LGHNA and CDR2 YNFKEQ. This CDR3 is CASSPSPGEETQYF. Written as DNA, the CDR3 is TGTGCCAGCAGCCCTAGTCCCGGGGAGGAGACCCAGTACTTC.

This clone has only a few counts. The gene calls are TRBV27 and TRBJ1-5; D is uncertain. The CDR3 covers 12 residues. The germline gives CDR1 MNHEY, CDR2 SMNVEV (reference sequence). V dropped 7 bases and J dropped 0 bases, with 4 bases sitting between them. The DNA of the CDR3 is TGTGCCAGCATCCTTAGCAATCAGCCCCAGCATTTT. Encoded protein: CASILSNQPQHF.

The rearrangement joins TRBV6-6 to TRBJ2-6; perhaps TRBD1 as D (6 bases). CDR1 is MNHNY and CDR2 is SVGAGI in the germline V gene (reference sequence). Trimming removed 6 bases from V and 1 base from J, with 10 bases in between. CDR3 size: 15 residues. The CDR3 is CASSQRGSGANVLTF. The CDR3 bases are TGTGCCAGCAGCCAGAGGGGGTCTGGGGCCAACGTCCTGACTTTC.

The genes are TRBV7-3 and TRBJ1-2, with D tentatively TRBD1 (6 bases). V was pared by 2 bases and J by 6 bases, with 10 bases between. The CDR3 extends over 13 amino acids. Germline V gene data show CDR1 as SGHTA and CDR2 as FQGTGA. As DNA, the CDR3 is TGTGCCAGCAGCTTATCGGGGGGCGATGGCTACACCTTC. It translates to CASSLSGGDGYTF. Full variable domain (missing parts from reference TRBV7-3 and TRBJ1-2): GAGVSQTPSNKVTEKGKYVELRCDPISGHTALYWYRQSLGQGPEFLIYFQGTGAADDSGLPNDRFFAVRPEGSVSTLKIQRTERGDSAVYLCASSLSGGDGYTFGSGTRLTVV.

V gene TRBV29-1 combines with J gene TRBJ2-3, with 16 nucleotides matching TRBD2. V was clipped by 8 bases and J by 4 bases; unmatched bases: 6. This CDR3 is 15 amino acids long. CDR1 and CDR2 (germline): SQVTM, ANQGSEA. Written as DNA, the CDR3 is TGCAGCAGTTCCGGGACTAGCGGGAGGGCAGATACGCAGTATTTT. This gives the protein CSSSGTSGRADTQYF.

The J gene is TRBJ2-5, the V gene TRBV7-8; D is unclear. The germline V gene encodes CDR1 SGHVS and CDR2 FQNEAQ. V lost 5 bases and J 4 bases, leaving 5 bases between the germline ends. This CDR3 spans 11 amino acids. CDR3 protein: CASSLTETQYF. CDR3 DNA sequence: TGTGCCAGCAGCCTAACAGAGACCCAGTACTTC.

This clone was observed a handful of times. The chain links TRBV28 to TRBJ2-3, with 7 bases fitting TRBD1. V dropped 2 bases and J dropped 6; count of bases not matched to a gene: 8. The CDR3 has 15 amino acids. Germline loops: CDR1 MDHEN, CDR2 SYDVKM. CDR3 region: CASSLKGAQADTQYF. CDR3 nucleotides: TGTGCCAGCAGTTTAAAGGGGGCTCAGGCGGATACGCAGTATTTT. The variable domain in full, with the rest retrieved from reference TRBV28 and TRBJ2-3, is DVKVTQSSRYLVKRTGEKVFLECVQDMDHENMFWYRQDPGLGLRLIYFSYDVKMKEKGDIPEGYSVSREKKERFSLILESASTNQTSMYLCASSLKGAQADTQYFGPGTRLTVL.

There are a few counts of this clone. The chain uses TRBV6-5 and TRBJ2-1; D not certain. The length of the CDR3 is 12 residues. Trimming cost V 9 bases and J 0 bases, with 6 bases left between them. The germline CDR1 and CDR2 sequences are MNHEY and SVGAGI. The DNA of the CDR3 is TGTGCCAGTAAGAGCTCCTACAATGAGCAGTTCTTC. Encoded protein: CASKSSYNEQFF.

This clone was picked up a small number of times. The chain carries TRBV28 and TRBJ2-1; 9 bases are shared with TRBD1. V shed 5 bases and J 12 bases; nucleotides not matched to a gene: 8. The CDR3 sequence is 13 residues long. Germline values: CDR1 MDHEN, CDR2 SYDVKM. CDR3 nucleotide sequence: TGTGCCAGCAGTCCGGGGACAGGGCCCCCGCAGTTCTTC. Protein sequence: CASSPGTGPPQFF.

The sample holds a few counts of this clone. The chain combines TRBV2 with TRBJ1-5; a possible D gene is TRBD1 (6 bases). V was trimmed by 6 bases and J by 4 bases, leaving 16 bases between them. This CDR3 region has 15 residues. CDR1 is SNHLY and CDR2 is FYNNEI in the germline V gene. The DNA of the CDR3 is TGTGCCAGCAGGCTCTGGGGGCAGGGGAATCAGCCCCAGCATTTT. Amino acid sequence: CASRLWGQGNQPQHF.

This clone was recorded a few times. J is TRBJ2-3 and V is TRBV9; maybe TRBD2 (6 bases). Germline lookup yields CDR1 SGDLS and CDR2 YYNGEE. The CDR3 is 16 residues long. V was cut by 4 bases and J by 1 base, with 16 bases left in between. For the CDR3, the DNA is TGTGCCAGCAGCCCAAACATCAGGAGGGGCACAGATACGCAGTATTTT. Amino acids: CASSPNIRRGTDTQYF.

The rearrangement uses TRBV5-1 and TRBJ2-5; 9 bases are shared with TRBD2. This CDR3 has 16 residues. After removal of 3 bases from V and 5 bases from J, the junction contained 11 bases not matched to a gene. The germline V gene encodes CDR1 SGHRS and CDR2 YFSETQ. CDR3 residues: CASSSGTSSSAETQYF. The CDR3 nucleotides are TGCGCCAGCAGCTCTGGGACTAGCTCCTCAGCGGAGACCCAGTACTTC.

This clone was recorded a few times. The rearrangement joins TRBV28 to TRBJ1-2; TRBD1 agrees at 12 bases. The CDR3 contains 14 residues. Germline CDR1 MDHEN, CDR2 SYDVKM. With 7 bases clipped from V and 8 bases from J, the junction kept 8 bases outside the gene matches. The CDR3 here is CASMGQGAWLGYTF. The DNA for the CDR3 is TGTGCCAGCATGGGACAGGGGGCGTGGCTAGGCTACACCTTC.

The genes are TRBV7-9 and TRBJ2-2; possibly TRBD1 for D (7 bases). The CDR3 has 14 residues. Germline V gives CDR1 SEHNR, CDR2 FQNEAQ (reference sequence). V lost 11 bases, J lost 0 bases, and 13 bases lay in between. The CDR3 loop reads CAGGTAANTGELFF. For the CDR3, the DNA is TGTGCCGGGGGGACAGCAGCGAACACCGGGGAGCTGTTTTTT.

The V and J genes are TRBV4-1 and TRBJ2-6; 9 bases map to TRBD1. CDR1 is MGHRA and CDR2 is YSYEKL in the germline V gene. The CDR3 is 20 residues long. After removal of 2 bases from V and 1 base from J, the junction contained 12 bases not matched to a gene. CDR3 nucleotide sequence: TGCGCCAGCAGCCAACAGCCCAACAGGGGGCTCACTTCTGGGGCCAACGTCCTGACTTTC. Protein product: CASSQQPNRGLTSGANVLTF.

This clone was found a few times. J is TRBJ1-5 and V is TRBV30, with D perhaps matching TRBD1 (6 bases). The germline gives CDR1 GTSNPN, CDR2 SVGIG (reference sequence). Trimming took off 2 bases at V and 5 bases at J, with 16 bases between the two ends. The CDR3 runs to 15 residues. The CDR3 is CAWSSRGGGDQPQHF. CDR3 bases: TGTGCCTGGAGTTCGAGAGGGGGGGGCGATCAGCCCCAGCATTTT. The whole variable domain, remainder taken from reference TRBV30 and TRBJ1-5, is SQTIHQWPATLVQPVGSPLSLECTVEGTSNPNLYWYRQAAGRGLQLLFYSVGIGQISSEVPQNLSASRPQDRQFILSSKKLLLSDSGFYLCAWSSRGGGDQPQHFGDGTRLSIL.

In this sample, this clone turned up a few times. V and J are TRBV7-2 and TRBJ2-7, with a possible D match to TRBD1 (5 bases). V was pared by 1 base and J by 2 bases, with 21 bases between. Germline CDR1 SGHTA, CDR2 FQGNSA. This CDR3 has 18 amino acids. The DNA for the CDR3 is TGTGCCAGCAGCTTAGACCCCTGGGGCAGCGCCCACACCTACGAGCAGTACTTC. Amino acid sequence: CASSLDPWGSAHTYEQYF.

The J gene is TRBJ1-1, the V gene TRBV9, with D possibly matching TRBD1 (6 bases). V gave up 7 bases and J gave up 0 bases, with 13 bases separating them. Looked up from germline, CDR1 is SGDLS and CDR2 is YYNGEE. The CDR3 runs 14 residues. The chain's CDR3 is CASSRTALNTEAFF. As DNA, the CDR3 is TGTGCCAGCTCGAGGACAGCTTTGAACACTGAAGCTTTCTTT.

To note about this clone: The same CDR3 is also encoded by other DNA sequences in this sample. The chain joins TRBV4-2 to TRBJ2-1; TRBD2 matches 8 bases. Germline-derived CDR1 and CDR2 are LGHNA and YNFKEQ. Unmatched junction bases numbered 4, after V lost 5 bases and J lost 1 base. The CDR3 has 15 amino acids. CDR3 in amino acids: CASSLAGGSYNEQFF. For the CDR3, the DNA is TGTGCCAGCAGCTTGGCGGGAGGTTCCTACAATGAGCAGTTCTTC.

The genes are TRBV7-9 and TRBJ1-2; TRBD1 agrees at 10 bases. The CDR3 is 13 amino acids. V was clipped by 5 bases and J by 3 bases; unmatched bases: 0. CDR1 is SEHNR and CDR2 is FQNEAQ in the germline V gene (reference sequence). The chain's CDR3 is CASSGQGDYGYTF. In nucleotides, the CDR3 is TGTGCCAGCAGCGGACAGGGGGACTATGGCTACACCTTC.

V is TRBV2 and J is TRBJ1-2; D remains unclear. The germline V and J ends were trimmed by 6 bases and 6 bases, with 11 bases remaining between them. The CDR3 contains 12 residues. The germline gives CDR1 SNHLY, CDR2 FYNNEI. The CDR3 is CASRQSPHGYTF. CDR3 in DNA: TGTGCCAGCAGGCAGTCCCCTCATGGCTACACCTTC.

The V and J genes are TRBV6-5 and TRBJ1-3; 7 bases are shared with TRBD1. This CDR3 region has 15 residues. The V gene's germline CDR1 is MNHEY and CDR2 SVGAGI. Trimming cost V 4 bases and J 2 bases; bases outside gene matches: 5. CDR3 residues: CASSSPGGTGNTIYF. DNA for the CDR3: TGTGCCAGCAGTTCCCCAGGGGGAACTGGAAACACCATATATTTT.

The chain has TRBV19 and TRBJ1-5; 7 bases are shared with TRBD1. The length of the CDR3 is 16 residues. CDR1 is LNHDA and CDR2 is SQIVND in the germline V gene (reference sequence). The V gene end was trimmed by 1 base and the J gene end by 0 bases; junction bases not matched to a gene: 3. The CDR3 is CASSIGTGHSNQPQHF. The CDR3, as DNA: TGTGCCAGTAGTATAGGGACAGGTCATAGCAATCAGCCCCAGCATTTT.

This chain joins TRBV6-1 and TRBJ2-1, with D hard to call. The CDR3 sequence is 13 residues long. Trimming stripped 5 bases from V and 4 bases from J, with 9 bases between. Germline assignment: CDR1 MNHNS and CDR2 SASEGT. CDR3 in amino acids: CASSPSLYNEQFF. CDR3 DNA: TGTGCCAGCAGTCCCTCTCTTTACAATGAGCAGTTCTTC.

V usage is TRBV7-2 and J usage is TRBJ2-2, with D maybe TRBD1 (6 bases). The germline CDR1 and CDR2 sequences are SGHTA and FQGNSA. V gave up 3 bases and J gave up 6 bases, with 14 bases separating them. The CDR3 is 15 amino acids. The CDR3 is CASSLGTGMPGELFF. DNA for the CDR3: TGTGCCAGCAGCTTGGGCACAGGGATGCCCGGGGAGCTGTTTTTT.

The chain couples TRBV29-1 to TRBJ2-3, with D perhaps TRBD1 (6 bases). Per germline, CDR1 SQVTM and CDR2 ANQGSEA. The V end was cut by 8 bases, the J end by 5 bases, with 17 bases between. The CDR3 is 13 amino acids. CDR3: CSIEQGRRDTQYF. DNA of the CDR3: TGCAGCATCGAACAGGGTAGGAGAGATACGCAGTATTTT.